This T cell receptor (beta chain) was captured by sequencing in a study of cytomegalovirus exposure and HLA in healthy donors. PCR primers comprised 60 Vbeta and 13 Jbeta primers. Assay used: immunoSEQ multiplex PCR; TCRdb lists only in-frame clones, some missing. Among approximately 88,000 clones listed, 50% to 80% were seen once. Germline CDR1 SGHTA, CDR2 FQGTGA. V shed 0 bases and J 5 bases; nucleotides not matched to a gene: 3. This CDR3 has 16 amino acids. Comments on this clone: Its antigen is undetermined.

Study findings and constraints: The study put under 200 TCR beta chains on its list as cytomegalovirus-associated. Across donors, presence/absence analyses took sequencing depth to be roughly uniform.

Material: PBMCs. V gene TRBV7-3 combines with J gene TRBJ2-2; 10 nucleotides align to TRBD2. This receptor was identified in a man aged 60 to 75 in good health and CMV-seronegative. CDR3 loop: CASSLTPSGRTGELFF. The CDR3 nucleotides read TGTGCCAGCAGCTTAACGCCTAGCGGGAGAACCGGGGAGCTGTTTTTT.